Sequencing of this TCR beta chain was carried out in a study of blood T cell repertoires in COVID-19. Study-level information: Sources were T cells, B-cell-depleted T cells, or PBMCs; the material itself was cDNA or gDNA.

In the original analysis: Reference gene primer amplification gave nucleated cell count estimates. Sequencing used immunoSEQ multiplex PCR; TCRdb keeps in-frame clones, though not all of them. V and J calls and clone size follow that table, whereas D and trimming were derived from the DNA. The sample has over 200,000 clones; roughly 79% are singletons. CDR3 length: 14 amino acids. Germline CDR1 SQVTM, CDR2 ANQGSEA. V trimming: 1 base; J trimming: 9 bases; junction bases outside the gene matches: 9. The sample taken for sequencing was PBMCs or T cells enriched from blood (not recorded which). The genes are TRBV29-1 and TRBJ2-1, with TRBD1 matching over 7 bases. The sequence was obtained from a middle-aged man who had recovered from COVID-19. CDR3 region: CSVEGQGINGEQFF. The CDR3 DNA sequence: TGCAGCGTTGAAGGACAGGGAATAAACGGTGAGCAGTTCTTC.